Shown below are 8 T cell receptor beta chains from a single sample sequenced in a study of cytomegalovirus exposure and HLA in healthy donors. The study ran its PCR with 60 Vbeta and 13 Jbeta primers. TCRdb keeps only in-frame clones here, not all; method: immunoSEQ multiplex PCR. The repertoire holds approximately 160,000 clones, 65% to 70% seen once, with 3.5% to 5% in the top ten. The sequenced sample consisted of PBMCs. Every receptor here comes from a young woman in good health and CMV-seropositive.

This clone occurred many times. V is TRBV6-1 and J is TRBJ1-5, with 7 bases aligning to TRBD1. Germline values: CDR1 MNHNS, CDR2 SASEGT. Losses at the gene ends were 3 bases for V and 2 bases for J; bases not matched to a gene: 4. This CDR3 is built from 15 residues. The CDR3 reads CASSENTGGNQPQHF. In DNA, the CDR3 is TGTGCCAGCAGTGAGAACACAGGGGGCAATCAGCCCCAGCATTTT.

This sequence joins TRBV12-5 and TRBJ1-1; possibly TRBD1 for D (6 bases). This CDR3 has 16 amino acids. Trimming pared 4 bases from V and 0 bases from J, leaving 15 bases between. Germline CDR1 reads LGHNT; CDR2 reads FRNRAP. The CDR3 DNA reads TGTGCTAGTGGTTCCCCCCCGGACAGTTTGAACACTGAAGCTTTCTTT. Translating it yields CASGSPPDSLNTEAFF. The full variable domain, completed using reference TRBV12-5 and TRBJ1-1, is DARVTQTPRHKVTEMGQEVTMRCQPILGHNTVFWYRQTMMQGLELLAYFRNRAPLDDSGMPKDRFSAEMPDATLATLKIQPSEPRDSAVYFCASGSPPDSLNTEAFFGQGTRLTVV.

Here the CDR3 reads CASSGGGPGVGNTIYF. The CDR3, as DNA: TGTGCCAGCAGTGGGGGGGGTCCCGGGGTAGGAAACACCATATATTTT. This chain uses TRBV6-6 with TRBJ1-3; possibly TRBD1 for D (5 bases). Trimming cost V 5 bases and J 4 bases, with 18 bases left between them. Germline CDR1 MNHNY, CDR2 SVGAGI (reference sequence). There are 16 residues in the CDR3.

V usage is TRBV30 and J usage is TRBJ1-3, with unresolved D. V dropped 0 bases and J dropped 0 bases, with 6 bases sitting between them. The CDR3 length is 14 residues. Germline V gene sequence: CDR1 GTSNPN, CDR2 SVGIG (reference sequence). CDR3 region: CAWSVWSSGNTIYF. CDR3 DNA sequence: TGTGCCTGGAGTGTCTGGAGCTCTGGAAACACCATATATTTT. The full variable domain, its missing parts supplied by reference TRBV30 and TRBJ1-3, is SQTIHQWPATLVQPVGSPLSLECTVEGTSNPNLYWYRQAAGRGLQLLFYSVGIGQISSEVPQNLSASRPQDRQFILSSKKLLLSDSGFYLCAWSVWSSGNTIYFGEGSWLTVV.

This clone showed up just a few times. The gene calls are TRBV27 and TRBJ2-5; 10 nucleotides match TRBD1. V lost 8 bases and J lost 5; bases outside the gene matches: 8. This CDR3 region has 14 residues. Per germline, CDR1 MNHEY and CDR2 SMNVEV (reference sequence). CDR3 sequence: CASERQGAPETQYF. In DNA, the CDR3 is TGTGCCAGCGAAAGACAGGGGGCGCCGGAGACCCAGTACTTC.

The chain links TRBV5-1 to TRBJ1-1; 9 positions agree with TRBD1. The CDR3 has 15 residues. J was trimmed by 5 bases and V by 4 bases; bases with no gene match: 9. Per germline, CDR1 SGHRS and CDR2 YFSETQ. Written as DNA, the CDR3 is TGCGCCAGCAGCGATCCCGGGACAGGGTTGACTGAAGCTTTCTTT. Translation: CASSDPGTGLTEAFF.

V gene TRBV30 combines with J gene TRBJ2-1, with 8 bases aligning to TRBD2. Germline CDR1 GTSNPN, CDR2 SVGIG (reference sequence). J gave up 8 bases and V 2 bases, and 8 bases lay outside the gene matches. The CDR3 contains 14 residues. CDR3 nucleotides: TGTGCCTGGAGTCTAGGACTAGCTTTAGATGAGCAGTTCTTC. Translating it yields CAWSLGLALDEQFF.

This clone has just a few counts. The chain couples TRBV5-4 to TRBJ1-5; 9 positions match TRBD1. The CDR3 is 17 residues long. J was trimmed by 5 bases and V by 4 bases; bases with no gene match: 13. Germline values: CDR1 SGHNT, CDR2 YYREEE (reference sequence). The CDR3 sequence is CASSNPLGQGADQPQHF. CDR3 bases: TGTGCCAGCAGCAACCCATTGGGACAGGGAGCAGATCAGCCCCAGCATTTT.